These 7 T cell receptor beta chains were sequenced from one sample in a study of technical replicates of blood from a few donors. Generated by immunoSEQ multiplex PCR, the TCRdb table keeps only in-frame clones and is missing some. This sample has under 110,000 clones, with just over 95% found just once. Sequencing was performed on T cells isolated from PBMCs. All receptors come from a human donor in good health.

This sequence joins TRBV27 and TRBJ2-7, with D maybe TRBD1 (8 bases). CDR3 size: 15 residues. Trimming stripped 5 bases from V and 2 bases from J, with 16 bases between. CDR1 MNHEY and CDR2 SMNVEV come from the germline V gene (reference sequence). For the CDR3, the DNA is TGTGCCAGCAGTCCACAGGGGGGGGGCCCCTACGAGCAGTACTTC. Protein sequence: CASSPQGGGPYEQYF.

As DNA, the CDR3 is TGTGCCAGCAGCCCGCAGACAGGGAGCTATGGCTACACCTTC. Amino acids: CASSPQTGSYGYTF. This rearrangement joins TRBV9 to TRBJ1-2; 7 bases align to TRBD1. CDR1 is SGDLS and CDR2 is YYNGEE in the germline V gene. The ends lost 4 bases at V and 4 bases at J; junction bases unmatched: 7. There are 14 residues in the CDR3.

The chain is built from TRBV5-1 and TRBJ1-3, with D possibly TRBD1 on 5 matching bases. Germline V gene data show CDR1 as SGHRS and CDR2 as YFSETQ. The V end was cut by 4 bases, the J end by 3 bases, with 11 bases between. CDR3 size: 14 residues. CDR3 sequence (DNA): TGCGCCAGCAGCCCCGGGGGAGGTGGAAACACCATATATTTT. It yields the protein CASSPGGGGNTIYF.

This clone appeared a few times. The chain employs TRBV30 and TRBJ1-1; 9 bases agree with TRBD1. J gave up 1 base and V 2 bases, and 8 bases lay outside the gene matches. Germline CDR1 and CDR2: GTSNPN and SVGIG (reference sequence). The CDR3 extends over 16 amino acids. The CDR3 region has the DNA TGTGCCTGGAGTACCTCCGGGACAGGGAAGAACACTGAAGCTTTCTTT. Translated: CAWSTSGTGKNTEAFF.

CDR3 sequence (DNA): TGTGCCAGCAGTGAATATGGGACTAGCGGGTACGAGCAGTACTTC. Protein: CASSEYGTSGYEQYF. The V gene is TRBV25-1, the J gene TRBJ2-7; 12 positions agree with TRBD2. CDR1 MGHDK and CDR2 SYGVNS come from the germline V gene. J lost 4 bases, V lost 0 bases, and 1 base had no gene match. This CDR3 has 15 residues.

Written as DNA, the CDR3 is TGCGCCAGCAGCTTGGTGGGGGGATTTGCAACTAATGAAAAACTGTTTTTT. It is translated as CASSLVGGFATNEKLFF. V usage is TRBV5-1 and J usage is TRBJ1-4, with a weak D call TRBD1 (5 bases). The CDR3 covers 17 residues. Per the germline V gene, CDR1 is SGHRS and CDR2 is YFSETQ. The V and J ends lost 0 bases and 0 bases respectively, with 12 bases between them.

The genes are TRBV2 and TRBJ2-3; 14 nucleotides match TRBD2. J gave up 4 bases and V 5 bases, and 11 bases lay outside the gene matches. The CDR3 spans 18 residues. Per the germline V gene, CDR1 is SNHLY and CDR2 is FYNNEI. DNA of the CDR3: TGTGCCAGCAGTAAGGGACTAGCGGGAGTGCAGTTGGCAGATACGCAGTATTTT. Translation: CASSKGLAGVQLADTQYF.